This T cell receptor (beta chain) was identified in a study of blood T cells in healthy people across ages. Study-wide background: About one barcoded beta molecule per two T cells was captured by template switching. Study-level findings and limits: Per million T cells, TCR beta diversity dropped about linearly as age rose.

Germline assignment: CDR1 MNHNS and CDR2 SASEGT. With 5 bases removed from V and 0 bases from J, the gap between germline ends came to 18 bases. The CDR3 covers 17 residues. In this sample, this clonotype turned up a few times. Its target is unknown. Isolated per sample were at least 7 million PBMCs. Per sample, extraction of total RNA gave at least 5 micrograms in every case. Then a second PCR, running roughly 7 to 11 cycles, was carried out with a sample-barcoded 5' primer and a J-beta primer mix. Each CDR3 protein is one row after TCRdb ran MiXCR on the 5' RACE reads. The sample yields fewer than 2 million distinct CDR3 sequences, more than 35% seen once.

V gene TRBV6-1 combines with J gene TRBJ2-3, with D tentatively TRBD2 (5 bases). The clonotype was recovered from a human donor in good health. The sequenced sample consisted of blood. CDR3 protein: CASSPRPPSSSTDTQYF. CDR3 DNA sequence: TGTGCCAGCAGTCCCCGTCCTCCTAGCAGCAGCACAGATACGCAGTATTTT.